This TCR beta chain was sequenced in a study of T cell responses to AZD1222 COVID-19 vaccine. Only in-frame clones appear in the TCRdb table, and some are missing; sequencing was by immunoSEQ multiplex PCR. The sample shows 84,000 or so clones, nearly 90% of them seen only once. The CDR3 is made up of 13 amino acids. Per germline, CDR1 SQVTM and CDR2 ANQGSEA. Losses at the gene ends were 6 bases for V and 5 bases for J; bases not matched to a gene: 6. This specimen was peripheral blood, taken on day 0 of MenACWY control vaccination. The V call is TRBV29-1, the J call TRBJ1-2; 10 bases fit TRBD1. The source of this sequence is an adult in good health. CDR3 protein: CSVPDRGLYGYTF. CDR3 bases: TGCAGCGTGCCTGACAGGGGGCTGTATGGCTACACCTTC.